Following are 8 T cell receptor beta chains from one sample sequenced in a study of blood T cell repertoires in COVID-19. Profiling relied on immunoSEQ multiplex PCR, and the TCRdb table lists in-frame clones only, not all of them. The sample includes roughly 250,000 clones, roughly 86% of them seen just once. The source material was PBMCs or T cells enriched from blood (not recorded which). The receptors derive from a woman aged 50 to 65 who had recovered from COVID-19.

The rearrangement links TRBV4-3 to TRBJ1-4, with D perhaps TRBD1 (5 bases). V was clipped by 2 bases and J by 2 bases, with 18 bases between them. The germline V gene encodes CDR1 LGHNA and CDR2 YSLEER. The CDR3 extends over 18 amino acids. The CDR3 region is CASSQLGQGRMTNEKLFF. The CDR3 DNA reads TGCGCCAGCAGCCAACTTGGGCAGGGTAGGATGACTAATGAAAAACTGTTTTTT.

This clone has at least ten counts. The chain carries TRBV5-1 and TRBJ2-1; possibly TRBD2 for D (5 bases). CDR3 length: 13 residues. Germline V lookup: CDR1 SGHRS, CDR2 YFSETQ. V lost 2 bases and J 5 bases, leaving 8 bases between the germline ends. CDR3 region: CASSFRTDNEQFF. The CDR3 region has the DNA TGCGCCAGCAGCTTCAGGACTGACAATGAGCAGTTCTTC.

This chain connects TRBV5-1 to TRBJ2-2; tentatively, D is TRBD1 (6 bases). The V end lost 2 bases, the J end lost 7 bases, and 18 bases lay between the germline ends. CDR1 SGHRS and CDR2 YFSETQ come from the germline V gene. CDR3 length equals 16 residues. The CDR3: CASSFEHTRGIGELFF. As DNA, the CDR3 is TGCGCCAGCAGCTTCGAGCACACGAGGGGGATCGGGGAGCTGTTTTTT.

This chain connects TRBV29-1 to TRBJ1-2; perhaps TRBD1 as D (5 bases). V lost 4 bases and J 7 bases, leaving 16 bases between the germline ends. The CDR3 consists of 13 residues. Germline CDR1 is SQVTM and CDR2 is ANQGSEA. CDR3 sequence reads: CSVGGPPRSGYTF. CDR3 sequence (DNA): TGCAGCGTTGGGGGCCCTCCCCGGAGTGGCTACACCTTC.

V gene TRBV30 combines with J gene TRBJ1-1; maybe TRBD1 (6 bases). In germline, CDR1 is GTSNPN, CDR2 SVGIG (reference sequence). The CDR3 is 12 residues long. Trimming shortened V by 4 bases and J by 6 bases, and 12 bases separated the two germline ends. The CDR3 nucleotides read TGTGCCTGGAATAGGGGGAGGGCTGAAGCTTTCTTT. Translated, it gives CAWNRGRAEAFF.

The genes are TRBV3-1 (or the pseudogene TRBV3-2) and TRBJ2-2; 12 positions match TRBD2. Germline V CDR1 and CDR2: LGHDT, YNNKEL (reference sequence). This CDR3 is 19 amino acids long. V lost 1 base, J lost 5 bases, and 11 bases stayed unmatched. The CDR3 coding sequence is TGTGCCAGCAGCCAAGGACTAGCGGGAGCTGGGTCGGGGACCGGGGAGCTGTTTTTT. Its translation is CASSQGLAGAGSGTGELFF.

V gene TRBV12-3 or TRBV12-4 combines with J gene TRBJ2-3; D is unresolved. The CDR3 runs 11 residues. Trimming left V 6 bases short and J 6 bases short, with 7 bases between. The CDR3 loop is CASRSGDTQYF. The CDR3 DNA is TGTGCCAGCAGGTCGGGTGATACGCAGTATTTT.

The chain uses TRBV30 and TRBJ2-1; 7 nucleotides align to TRBD1. In germline, CDR1 is GTSNPN, CDR2 SVGIG (reference sequence). V was clipped by 4 bases and J by 8 bases; unmatched bases: 11. The CDR3 consists of 14 residues. Here the CDR3 DNA reads TGTGCCTGGACCCATCCCGACAGGGTCTATGAGCAGTTCTTC. This translates into CAWTHPDRVYEQFF.